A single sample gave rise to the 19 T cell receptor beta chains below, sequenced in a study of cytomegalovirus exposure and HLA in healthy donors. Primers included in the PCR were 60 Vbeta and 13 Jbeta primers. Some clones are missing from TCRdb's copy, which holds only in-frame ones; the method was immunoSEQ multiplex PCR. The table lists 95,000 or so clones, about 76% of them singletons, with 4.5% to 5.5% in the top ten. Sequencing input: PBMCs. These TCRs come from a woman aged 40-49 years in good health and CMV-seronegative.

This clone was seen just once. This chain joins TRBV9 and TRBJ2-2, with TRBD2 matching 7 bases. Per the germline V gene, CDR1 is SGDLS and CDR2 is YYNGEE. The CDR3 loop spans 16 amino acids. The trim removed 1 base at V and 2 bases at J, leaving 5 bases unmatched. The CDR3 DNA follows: TGTGCCAGCAGCGTAAGCGGGGCAGCTAACACCGGGGAGCTGTTTTTT. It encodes CASSVSGAANTGELFF.

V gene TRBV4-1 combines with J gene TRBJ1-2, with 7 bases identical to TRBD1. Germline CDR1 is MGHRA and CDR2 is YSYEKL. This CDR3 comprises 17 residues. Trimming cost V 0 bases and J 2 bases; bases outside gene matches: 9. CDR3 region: CASSQDVGRGLNYGYTF. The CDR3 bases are TGCGCCAGCAGCCAAGATGTTGGCAGGGGGTTGAACTATGGCTACACCTTC.

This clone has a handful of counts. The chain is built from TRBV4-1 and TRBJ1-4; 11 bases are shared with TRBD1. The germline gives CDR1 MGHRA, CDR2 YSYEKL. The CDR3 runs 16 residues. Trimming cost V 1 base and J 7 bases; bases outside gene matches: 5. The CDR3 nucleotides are TGCGCCAGCAGCCAAGCAGCCGGGACAGGGGGTGAAAAACTGTTTTTT. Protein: CASSQAAGTGGEKLFF.

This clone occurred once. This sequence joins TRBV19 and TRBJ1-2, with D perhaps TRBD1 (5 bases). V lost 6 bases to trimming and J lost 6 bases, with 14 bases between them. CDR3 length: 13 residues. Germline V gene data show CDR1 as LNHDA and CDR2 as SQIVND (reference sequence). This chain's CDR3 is CASRVDTWNGYTF. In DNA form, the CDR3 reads TGTGCCAGTAGAGTGGACACTTGGAATGGCTACACCTTC.

The CDR3: CASSLSGAGTNEKLFF. CDR3 sequence (DNA): TGTGCCAGCAGTTTAAGCGGGGCCGGGACTAATGAAAAACTGTTTTTT. The V call is TRBV7-9, the J call TRBJ1-4, with TRBD1 as a possible D gene (5 bases). Germline V gene sequence: CDR1 SEHNR, CDR2 FQNEAQ (reference sequence). Trimming removed 6 bases from V and 2 bases from J, with 16 bases in between. CDR3 size: 16 residues. The full variable domain, in which reference TRBV7-9 and TRBJ1-4 provide the parts outside the CDR3, is DTGVSQNPRHKITKRGQNVTFRCDPISEHNRLYWYRQTLGQGPEFLTYFQNEAQLEKSRLLSDRFSAERPKGSFSTLEIQRTEQGDSAMYLCASSLSGAGTNEKLFFGSGTQLSVL.

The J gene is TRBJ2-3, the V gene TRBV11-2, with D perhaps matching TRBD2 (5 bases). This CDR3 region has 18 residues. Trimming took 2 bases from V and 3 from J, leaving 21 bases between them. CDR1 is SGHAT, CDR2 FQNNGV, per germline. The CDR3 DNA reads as TGTGCCAGCAGCTTATTCAGGACGAGCGGAACTAAGACAGATACGCAGTATTTT. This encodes CASSLFRTSGTKTDTQYF.

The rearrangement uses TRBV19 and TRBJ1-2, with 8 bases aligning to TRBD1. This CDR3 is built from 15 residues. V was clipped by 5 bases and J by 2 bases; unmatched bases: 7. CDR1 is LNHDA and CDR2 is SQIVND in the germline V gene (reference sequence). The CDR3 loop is CASSVGDRSNYGYTF. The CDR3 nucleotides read TGTGCCAGTAGTGTAGGGGACAGGAGCAACTATGGCTACACCTTC.

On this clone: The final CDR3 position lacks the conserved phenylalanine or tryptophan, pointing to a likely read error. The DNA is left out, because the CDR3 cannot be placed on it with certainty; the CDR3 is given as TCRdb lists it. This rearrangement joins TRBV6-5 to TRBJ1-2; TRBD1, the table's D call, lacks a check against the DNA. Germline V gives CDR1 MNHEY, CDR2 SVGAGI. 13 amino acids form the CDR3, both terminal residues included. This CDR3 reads CASKFPGQPRVTV.

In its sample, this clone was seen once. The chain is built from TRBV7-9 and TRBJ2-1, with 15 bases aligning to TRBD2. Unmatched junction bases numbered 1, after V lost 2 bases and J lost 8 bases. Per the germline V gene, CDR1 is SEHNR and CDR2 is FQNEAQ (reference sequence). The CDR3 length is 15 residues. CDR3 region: CASSLRTSGGDEQFF. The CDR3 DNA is TGTGCCAGCAGCTTACGGACTAGCGGGGGGGATGAGCAGTTCTTC.

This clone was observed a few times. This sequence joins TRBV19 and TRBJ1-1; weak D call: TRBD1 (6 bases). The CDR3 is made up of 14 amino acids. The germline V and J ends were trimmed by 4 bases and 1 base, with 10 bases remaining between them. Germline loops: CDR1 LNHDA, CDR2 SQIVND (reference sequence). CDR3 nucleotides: TGTGCCAGTAGTAGCCTGGACAGGAACACTGAAGCTTTCTTT. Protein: CASSSLDRNTEAFF.

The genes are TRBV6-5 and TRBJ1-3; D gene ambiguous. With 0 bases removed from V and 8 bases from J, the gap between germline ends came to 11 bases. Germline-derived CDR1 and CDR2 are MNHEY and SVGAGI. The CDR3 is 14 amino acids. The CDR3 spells CASSYSNRRDTIYF. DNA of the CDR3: TGTGCCAGCAGTTACTCGAACCGGCGGGACACCATATATTTT.

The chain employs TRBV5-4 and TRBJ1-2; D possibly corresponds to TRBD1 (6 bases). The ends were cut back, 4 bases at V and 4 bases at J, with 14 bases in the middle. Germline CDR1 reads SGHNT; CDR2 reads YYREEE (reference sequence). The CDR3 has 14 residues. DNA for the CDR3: TGTGCCAGCAGCGCGGACAGACAAGGCTATGGCTACACCTTC. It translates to CASSADRQGYGYTF.

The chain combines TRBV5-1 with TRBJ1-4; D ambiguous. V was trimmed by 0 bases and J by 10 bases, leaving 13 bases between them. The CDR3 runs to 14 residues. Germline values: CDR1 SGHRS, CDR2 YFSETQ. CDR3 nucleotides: TGCGCCAGCAGCTTGGGAGCCCCCGTCGGAAAACTGTTTTTT. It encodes CASSLGAPVGKLFF.

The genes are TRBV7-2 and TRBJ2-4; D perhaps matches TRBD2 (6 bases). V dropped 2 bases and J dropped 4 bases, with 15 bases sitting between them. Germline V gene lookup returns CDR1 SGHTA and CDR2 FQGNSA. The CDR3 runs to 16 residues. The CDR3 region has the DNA TGTGCCAGCAGCTTACGACGAGTCGGGGGTAAAAACATTCAGTACTTC. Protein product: CASSLRRVGGKNIQYF.

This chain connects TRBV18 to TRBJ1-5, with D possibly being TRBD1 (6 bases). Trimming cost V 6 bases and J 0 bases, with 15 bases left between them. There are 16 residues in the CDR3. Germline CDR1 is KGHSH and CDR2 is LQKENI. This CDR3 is CASSPTGTNSNQPQHF. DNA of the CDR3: TGTGCCAGCTCGCCAACCGGGACAAATAGCAATCAGCCCCAGCATTTT.

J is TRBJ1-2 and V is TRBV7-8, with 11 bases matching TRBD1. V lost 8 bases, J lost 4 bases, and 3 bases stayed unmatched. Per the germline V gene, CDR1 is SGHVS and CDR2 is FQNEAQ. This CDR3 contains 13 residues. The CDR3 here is CASSDRGLYGYTF. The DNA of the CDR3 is TGTGCCAGCTCGGACAGGGGGCTCTATGGCTACACCTTC.

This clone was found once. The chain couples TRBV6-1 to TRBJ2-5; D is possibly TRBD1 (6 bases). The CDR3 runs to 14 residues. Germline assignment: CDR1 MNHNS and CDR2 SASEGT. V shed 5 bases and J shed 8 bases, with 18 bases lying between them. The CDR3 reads CASSLVSDSRTQYF. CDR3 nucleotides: TGTGCCAGCAGTCTCGTATCGGACAGCCGCACCCAGTACTTC.

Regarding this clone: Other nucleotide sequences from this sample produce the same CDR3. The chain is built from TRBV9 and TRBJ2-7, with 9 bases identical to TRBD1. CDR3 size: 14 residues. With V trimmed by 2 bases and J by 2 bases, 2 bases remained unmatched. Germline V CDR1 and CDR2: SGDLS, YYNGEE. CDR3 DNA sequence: TGTGCCAGCAGCGTCGGACAGGGGCCCTACGAGCAGTACTTC. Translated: CASSVGQGPYEQYF.

CDR3 residues: CASSHGTGGSGNTIYF. CDR3 coding DNA: TGCGCCAGCAGCCACGGGACAGGGGGCTCTGGAAACACCATATATTTT. V usage is TRBV5-1 and J usage is TRBJ1-3, with TRBD1 identical over 11 bases. The J segment lost 0 bases and the V segment lost 4 bases, leaving 3 bases of the junction unmatched. Germline-derived CDR1 and CDR2 are SGHRS and YFSETQ. The CDR3 consists of 16 residues.